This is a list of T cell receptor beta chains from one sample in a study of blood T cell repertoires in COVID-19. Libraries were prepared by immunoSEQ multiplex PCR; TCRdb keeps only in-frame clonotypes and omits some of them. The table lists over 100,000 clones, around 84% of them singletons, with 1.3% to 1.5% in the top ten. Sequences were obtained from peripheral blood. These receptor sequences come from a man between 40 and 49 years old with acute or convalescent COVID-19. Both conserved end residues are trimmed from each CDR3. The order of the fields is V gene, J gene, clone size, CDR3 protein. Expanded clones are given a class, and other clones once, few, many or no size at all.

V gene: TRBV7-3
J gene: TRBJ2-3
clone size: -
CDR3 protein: ASSERDRNTQY

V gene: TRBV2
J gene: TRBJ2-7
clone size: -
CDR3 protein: ASSDTDRIYEQY

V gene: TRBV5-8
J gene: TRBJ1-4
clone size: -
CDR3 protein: ASSLGVSPAPRGLF

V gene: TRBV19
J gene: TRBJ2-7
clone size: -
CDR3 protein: ASSIDGEDYEQY

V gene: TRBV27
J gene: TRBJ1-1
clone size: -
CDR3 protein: ASSPTGGASPEAF

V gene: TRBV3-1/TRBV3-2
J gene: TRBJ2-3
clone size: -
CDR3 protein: ASSQAKAGFTDTQY

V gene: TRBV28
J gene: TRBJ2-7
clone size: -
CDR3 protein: ASSAIPPVSYEQY

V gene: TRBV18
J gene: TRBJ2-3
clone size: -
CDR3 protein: ASSPRLAGGAGTDTQY

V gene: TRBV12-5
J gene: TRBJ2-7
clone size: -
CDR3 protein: ASGLVPGDYEQY

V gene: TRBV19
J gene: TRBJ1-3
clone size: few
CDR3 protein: ASTKGADSGNTIY

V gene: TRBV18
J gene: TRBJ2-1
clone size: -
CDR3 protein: ASSPRGASGRVLF

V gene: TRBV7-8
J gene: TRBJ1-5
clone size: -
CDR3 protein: ASSLAGQENQPQH

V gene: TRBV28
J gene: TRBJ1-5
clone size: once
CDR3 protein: ASSWAGVQPQH

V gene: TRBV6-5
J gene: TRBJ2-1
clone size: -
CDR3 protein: ASSSLLAGGYNEQF

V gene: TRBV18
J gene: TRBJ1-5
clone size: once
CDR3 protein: ASSPQPTGDQPQH

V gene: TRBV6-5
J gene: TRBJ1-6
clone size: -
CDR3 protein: ASSFGRYTSPLH

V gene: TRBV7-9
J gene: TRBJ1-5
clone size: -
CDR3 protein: ASSSLISAQH

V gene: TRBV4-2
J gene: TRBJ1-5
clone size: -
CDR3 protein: ASSQVGQPQH

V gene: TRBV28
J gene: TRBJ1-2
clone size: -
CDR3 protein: ASSFTGTGSRGYT

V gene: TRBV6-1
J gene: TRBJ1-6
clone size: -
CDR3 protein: ASSEAGQGASPLH

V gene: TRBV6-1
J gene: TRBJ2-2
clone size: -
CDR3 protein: ASSDPGEPPGELF

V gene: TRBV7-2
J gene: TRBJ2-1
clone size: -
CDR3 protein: ASSLGWGGYNEQF

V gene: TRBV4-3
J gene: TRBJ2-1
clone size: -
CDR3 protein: ASSQEWQGISDEQF

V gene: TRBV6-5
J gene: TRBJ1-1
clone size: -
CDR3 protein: ASIRGVRAF

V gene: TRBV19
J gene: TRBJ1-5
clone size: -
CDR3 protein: ASSNGQGLHQPQH

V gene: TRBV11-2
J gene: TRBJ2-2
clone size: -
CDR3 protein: ASSLGVGQLTGELF

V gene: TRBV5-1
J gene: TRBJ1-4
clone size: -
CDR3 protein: ASSQGKEKLF

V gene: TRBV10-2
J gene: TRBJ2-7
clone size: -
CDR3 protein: ASRGLAGVNEQY

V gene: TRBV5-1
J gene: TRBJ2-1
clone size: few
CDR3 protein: ASSSSGSNRNEQF

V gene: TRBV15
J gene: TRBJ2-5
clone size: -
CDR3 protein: ATSRRTSGSETQY

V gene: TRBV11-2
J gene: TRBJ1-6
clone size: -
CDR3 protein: ASSLTQNNSPLH

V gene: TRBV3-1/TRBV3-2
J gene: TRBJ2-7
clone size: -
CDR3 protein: ASSLRTSGSKSSYEQY

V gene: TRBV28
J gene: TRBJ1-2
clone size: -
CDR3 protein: ASITAGYGYT

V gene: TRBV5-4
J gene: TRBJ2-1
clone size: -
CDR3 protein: ASSTREGLRNEQF

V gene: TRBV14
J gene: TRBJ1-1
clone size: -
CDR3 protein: ASSARTGAATEAF

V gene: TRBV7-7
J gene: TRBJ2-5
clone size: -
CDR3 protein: ASSRGLAGEGETQY

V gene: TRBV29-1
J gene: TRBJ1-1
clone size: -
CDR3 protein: SAKDRTGTEAF

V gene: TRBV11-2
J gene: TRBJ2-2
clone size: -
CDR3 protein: ASSFLLATGELF

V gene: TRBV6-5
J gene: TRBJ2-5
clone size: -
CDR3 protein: ASSRDRGQETQY

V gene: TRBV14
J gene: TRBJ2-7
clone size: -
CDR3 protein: ASSQGQGGTEQY

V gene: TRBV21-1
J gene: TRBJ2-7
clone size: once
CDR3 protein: ASSKEPTGILYEQY

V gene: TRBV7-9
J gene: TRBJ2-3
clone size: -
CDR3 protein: ASSLGLSTDTQY

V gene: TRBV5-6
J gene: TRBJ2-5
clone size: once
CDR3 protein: ASSLGLAGVGFGTQY

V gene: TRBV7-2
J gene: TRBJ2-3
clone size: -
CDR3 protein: ASSPGTPGVDTQY

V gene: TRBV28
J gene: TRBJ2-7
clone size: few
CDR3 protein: ASNTPGQGFYEQY

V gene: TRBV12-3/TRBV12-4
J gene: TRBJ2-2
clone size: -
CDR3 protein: GAGDPNTGELF

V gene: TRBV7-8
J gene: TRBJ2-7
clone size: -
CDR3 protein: ASSLGGRGSEQY

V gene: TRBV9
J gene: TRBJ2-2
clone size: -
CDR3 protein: ASSERGGSGELF

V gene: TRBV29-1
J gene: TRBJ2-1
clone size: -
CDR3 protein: SVEDRRKQF

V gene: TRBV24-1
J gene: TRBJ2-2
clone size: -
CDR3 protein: ATAHTTGAPGSTGELF

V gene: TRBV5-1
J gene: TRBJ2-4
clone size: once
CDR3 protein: ASSPSGGQQNIQY

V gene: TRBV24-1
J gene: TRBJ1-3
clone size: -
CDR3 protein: ATTARSSGNTIY

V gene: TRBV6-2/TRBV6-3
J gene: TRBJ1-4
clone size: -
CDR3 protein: ASSSGQGREKLF

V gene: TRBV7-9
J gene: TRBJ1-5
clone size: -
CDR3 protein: ASSLGTLSNQPQH

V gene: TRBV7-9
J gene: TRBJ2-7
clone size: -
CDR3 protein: ASSLRAGSSYEQY

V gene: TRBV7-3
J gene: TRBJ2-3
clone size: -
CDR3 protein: ASSSTSVDTQY

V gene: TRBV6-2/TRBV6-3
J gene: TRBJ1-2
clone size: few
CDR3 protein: ASSSIGRGAYGYT

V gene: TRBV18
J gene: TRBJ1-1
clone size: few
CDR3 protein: ASSLGGPNTEAF

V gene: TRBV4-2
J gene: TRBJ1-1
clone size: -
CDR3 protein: ASSLRGGRDTEAF

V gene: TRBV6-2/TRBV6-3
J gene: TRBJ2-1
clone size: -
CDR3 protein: ASSQPLGRRSYNEQF